This is a list of T cell receptor beta chains from one sample in a study of blood T cell repertoires in COVID-19. Method: immunoSEQ multiplex PCR; TCRdb's copy keeps in-frame clones and lacks some. The sample yields roughly 380,000 clones, 81% seen once. Sequenced material: peripheral blood. These TCRs come from a human donor with acute or convalescent COVID-19. The donor label of this sample is uncertain. The CDR3 runs from the conserved cysteine through the conserved F or W. D genes are given only for firm matches. Some rows mark clone size as missing; the rest say once, few, many or name a class of expanded clone.

V gene: TRBV19; D gene: -; J gene: TRBJ2-7; clone size: -; CDR3 protein: CASSILAAVGYEQYF; CDR3 DNA: TGTGCCAGTAGTATTCTAGCAGCGGTTGGCTACGAGCAGTACTTC
V gene: TRBV7-8; D gene: -; J gene: TRBJ1-2; clone size: -; CDR3 protein: CASSLGGQPGYTF; CDR3 DNA: TGTGCCAGCAGCCTCGGCGGGCAGCCCGGCTACACCTTC
V gene: TRBV19; D gene: TRBD1; J gene: TRBJ2-5; clone size: -; CDR3 protein: CASSMGQSQETQYF; CDR3 DNA: TGTGCCAGTAGTATGGGACAGTCACAAGAGACCCAGTACTTC
V gene: TRBV5-1; D gene: -; J gene: TRBJ2-7; clone size: -; CDR3 protein: CASSLGDTGSYEQYF; CDR3 DNA: TGCGCCAGCAGCTTAGGGGATACAGGGTCCTACGAGCAGTACTTC
V gene: TRBV2; D gene: -; J gene: TRBJ1-5; clone size: -; CDR3 protein: CASSTDISFNSQHF; CDR3 DNA: TGTGCCAGCAGTACGGACATCTCTTTTAATTCCCAGCATTTT
V gene: TRBV9; D gene: -; J gene: TRBJ2-7; clone size: once; CDR3 protein: CASSVGPGSNYEQYF; CDR3 DNA: TGTGCCAGCAGCGTAGGCCCTGGGAGTAACTACGAGCAGTACTTC
V gene: TRBV5-6; D gene: -; J gene: TRBJ1-5; clone size: -; CDR3 protein: CASRPGDSNQPQHF; CDR3 DNA: TGTGCCAGCAGACCAGGGGATAGCAATCAGCCCCAGCATTTT
V gene: TRBV7-2; D gene: TRBD2; J gene: TRBJ2-2; clone size: -; CDR3 protein: CASSQTSGGAGGELFF; CDR3 DNA: TGTGCCAGCAGCCAGACTAGCGGGGGGGCCGGAGGGGAGCTGTTTTTT
V gene: TRBV6-5; D gene: -; J gene: TRBJ2-7; clone size: -; CDR3 protein: CASSYSEGGSYEQYF; CDR3 DNA: TGTGCCAGCAGTTACTCAGAGGGAGGCTCCTACGAGCAGTACTTC
V gene: TRBV6-5; D gene: -; J gene: TRBJ1-5; clone size: -; CDR3 protein: CAGGRNQPQHF; CDR3 DNA: TGTGCCGGAGGGCGCAATCAGCCCCAGCATTTT
V gene: TRBV15; D gene: -; J gene: TRBJ2-2; clone size: -; CDR3 protein: CATSRVYPSRTGELFF; CDR3 DNA: TGTGCCACCAGCAGAGTGTACCCTAGCCGAACCGGGGAGCTGTTTTTT
V gene: TRBV7-2; D gene: TRBD1; J gene: TRBJ2-6; clone size: -; CDR3 protein: CASSHGQGQPGANVLTF; CDR3 DNA: TGTGCCAGCAGCCACGGACAGGGTCAACCTGGGGCCAACGTCCTGACTTTC
V gene: TRBV5-3; D gene: TRBD1; J gene: TRBJ1-1; clone size: -; CDR3 protein: CARSFLDGTADTEAFF; CDR3 DNA: TGTGCCAGAAGCTTTCTTGACGGGACAGCGGACACTGAAGCTTTCTTT
V gene: TRBV14; D gene: -; J gene: TRBJ1-2; clone size: -; CDR3 protein: CASSQDHIGQTNYGYTF; CDR3 DNA: TGTGCCAGCAGCCAAGACCACATCGGACAGACGAACTATGGCTACACCTTC
V gene: TRBV7-9; D gene: -; J gene: TRBJ2-7; clone size: -; CDR3 protein: CASSSSASYEQYF; CDR3 DNA: TGTGCCAGCAGCTCTAGCGCCTCCTACGAGCAGTACTTC
V gene: TRBV2; D gene: -; J gene: TRBJ2-2; clone size: -; CDR3 protein: CASTQWGGVTGELFF; CDR3 DNA: TGTGCCAGCACCCAATGGGGCGGTGTCACCGGGGAGCTGTTTTTT
V gene: TRBV11-2; D gene: -; J gene: TRBJ2-7; clone size: -; CDR3 protein: CASSFIATEQYF; CDR3 DNA: TGTGCCAGCAGCTTCATAGCGACCGAGCAGTACTTC
V gene: TRBV24-1; D gene: -; J gene: TRBJ2-1; clone size: -; CDR3 protein: CATSARVKSPDEQFF; CDR3 DNA: TGTGCCACCAGTGCCAGGGTTAAGAGTCCTGATGAGCAGTTCTTC
V gene: TRBV27; D gene: TRBD1; J gene: TRBJ2-1; clone size: -; CDR3 protein: CASSSWTGGKDEQFF; CDR3 DNA: TGTGCCAGCAGTTCATGGACAGGGGGTAAGGATGAGCAGTTCTTC
V gene: TRBV5-1; D gene: TRBD2; J gene: TRBJ2-2; clone size: -; CDR3 protein: CASSLAIPSGTGELFF; CDR3 DNA: TGCGCCAGCAGCTTGGCCATACCTAGCGGGACCGGGGAGCTGTTTTTT
V gene: TRBV12-5; D gene: TRBD1; J gene: TRBJ1-2; clone size: once; CDR3 protein: CASGQGGALFYGYTF; CDR3 DNA: TGTGCTAGTGGTCAAGGGGGCGCCCTGTTCTATGGCTACACCTTC
V gene: TRBV9; D gene: -; J gene: TRBJ2-2; clone size: -; CDR3 protein: CASNKAGGELFF; CDR3 DNA: TGTGCCAGCAACAAAGCAGGCGGGGAGCTGTTTTTT
V gene: TRBV29-1; D gene: -; J gene: TRBJ2-1; clone size: -; CDR3 protein: CSGLYNEQFF; CDR3 DNA: TGCAGCGGACTATACAATGAGCAGTTCTTC
V gene: TRBV27; D gene: TRBD2; J gene: TRBJ2-1; clone size: few; CDR3 protein: CASSSLAQQFF; CDR3 DNA: TGTGCCAGCAGTTCACTAGCGCAGCAGTTCTTC
V gene: TRBV13; D gene: TRBD2; J gene: TRBJ2-1; clone size: -; CDR3 protein: CASSLRPGPSGGDEQFF; CDR3 DNA: TGTGCCAGCAGCTTAAGGCCCGGGCCTAGCGGGGGTGATGAGCAGTTCTTC
V gene: TRBV3-1/TRBV3-2; D gene: -; J gene: TRBJ1-1; clone size: -; CDR3 protein: CASSQGQVLNTEAFF; CDR3 DNA: TGTGCCAGCAGCCAAGGACAGGTTTTGAACACTGAAGCTTTCTTT
V gene: TRBV14; D gene: -; J gene: TRBJ1-1; clone size: -; CDR3 protein: CASSQDFAGAREAFF; CDR3 DNA: TGTGCCAGCAGCCAAGATTTTGCGGGGGCTAGAGAGGCTTTCTTT
V gene: TRBV7-2; D gene: -; J gene: TRBJ2-7; clone size: -; CDR3 protein: CASSSTRYEQYF; CDR3 DNA: TGTGCCAGCAGTTCAACCAGATACGAGCAGTACTTC
V gene: TRBV28; D gene: TRBD1; J gene: TRBJ1-1; clone size: -; CDR3 protein: CATWGQLGTEAFF; CDR3 DNA: TGTGCCACCTGGGGACAGCTGGGCACTGAAGCTTTCTTT
V gene: TRBV7-8; D gene: TRBD1; J gene: TRBJ1-4; clone size: -; CDR3 protein: CASSFTGGAFPNEKLFF; CDR3 DNA: TGTGCCAGCAGCTTTACAGGGGGTGCGTTTCCTAATGAAAAACTGTTTTTT
V gene: TRBV28; D gene: -; J gene: TRBJ1-1; clone size: -; CDR3 protein: CASSLIRQSLNTEAFF; CDR3 DNA: TGTGCCAGCAGCCTTATCCGACAGTCTTTGAACACTGAAGCTTTCTTT
V gene: TRBV5-1; D gene: TRBD2; J gene: TRBJ2-1; clone size: -; CDR3 protein: CASTVLAGVSNEQFF; CDR3 DNA: TGCGCCAGCACCGTCCTAGCGGGAGTCAGCAATGAGCAGTTCTTC
V gene: TRBV11-3; D gene: -; J gene: TRBJ1-1; clone size: -; CDR3 protein: CASSLGGGKSTEAFF; CDR3 DNA: TGTGCCAGCAGCTTAGGGGGGGGCAAATCCACTGAAGCTTTCTTT
V gene: TRBV18; D gene: TRBD1; J gene: TRBJ1-6; clone size: -; CDR3 protein: CASSPYPGQGLTPLHF; CDR3 DNA: TGTGCCAGCTCACCATACCCGGGACAGGGGCTTACACCCCTCCACTTT
V gene: TRBV7-9; D gene: TRBD2; J gene: TRBJ2-7; clone size: -; CDR3 protein: CASSTRTSSYEQYF; CDR3 DNA: TGTGCCAGCAGCACACGGACTAGCTCCTACGAGCAGTACTTC
V gene: TRBV28; D gene: TRBD1; J gene: TRBJ1-6; clone size: -; CDR3 protein: CASRPRTGGNSPLHF; CDR3 DNA: TGTGCCAGCAGACCCCGGACAGGGGGCAATTCACCCCTCCACTTT
V gene: TRBV12-5; D gene: -; J gene: TRBJ1-5; clone size: -; CDR3 protein: CASGGSDRLHYSNQPQHF; CDR3 DNA: TGTGCTAGTGGTGGCTCGGACAGACTCCACTATAGCAATCAGCCCCAGCATTTT
V gene: TRBV19; D gene: TRBD1; J gene: TRBJ1-4; clone size: -; CDR3 protein: CASSGLDRDEKLFF; CDR3 DNA: TGTGCCAGTAGTGGCTTGGACAGGGATGAAAAACTGTTTTTT
V gene: TRBV9; D gene: TRBD2; J gene: TRBJ2-7; clone size: -; CDR3 protein: CASSVSGRAYEQYF; CDR3 DNA: TGTGCCAGCAGTGTTAGCGGGAGAGCCTACGAGCAGTACTTC
V gene: TRBV5-6; D gene: TRBD1; J gene: TRBJ1-1; clone size: -; CDR3 protein: CASSLRFTGTANTEAFF; CDR3 DNA: TGTGCCAGCAGCTTAAGGTTTACCGGGACAGCGAACACTGAAGCTTTCTTT
V gene: TRBV19; D gene: -; J gene: TRBJ1-2; clone size: -; CDR3 protein: CASSEKGPKGYTF; CDR3 DNA: TGTGCCAGTAGTGAGAAGGGGCCGAAGGGCTACACCTTC